This passage covers 3 T cell receptor beta chains from one sample sequenced in a study of T cells in Graves' hyperthyroidism and ophthalmopathy. Template material for amplifying TCR beta CDR3 regions consisted of RNA transcripts. With the HTBI primer set, the TCR CDR3 went through a first round of RT-PCR. TCRdb recomputed calls from the multiplex PCR reads with MiXCR, one row per CDR3 protein. The sample contains 490,000 or so distinct CDR3 sequences, about 20% of which appear only once. Source material: blood. The receptors come from a woman aged 70 to 79 with Graves' ophthalmopathy.

The V and J genes are TRBV7-9 and TRBJ1-3, with no clear D. Deletions cut 6 bases from V and 6 bases from J, with 15 bases between. The germline V gene encodes CDR1 SEHNR and CDR2 FQNEAQ (reference sequence). The CDR3 covers 14 residues. The CDR3 sequence is CASSVTGNVNTIYF. The CDR3 nucleotides are TGTGCCAGCAGTGTGACCGGGAACGTAAACACCATATATTTT.

This clonotype was recorded a few times. The V gene is TRBV24-1, the J gene TRBJ1-2; TRBD1 aligns across 11 bases. After removal of 5 bases from V and 8 bases from J, the junction contained 6 bases not matched to a gene. The CDR3 has 14 amino acids. The germline V gene has CDR1 KGHDR and CDR2 SFDVKD. CDR3 DNA sequence: TGTGCCACCAGTGGTGGACAGGGGGCGTGGGGCTACACCTTC. Protein product: CATSGGQGAWGYTF.

This clonotype occurred many times. The genes are TRBV27 and TRBJ2-3, with D hard to call. The CDR3 runs 13 residues. CDR1 is MNHEY, CDR2 SMNVEV, per germline (reference sequence). Trimming pared 6 bases from V and 1 base from J, leaving 8 bases between. Written as DNA, the CDR3 is TGTGCCAGCAGGAAGAGTGGCACAGATACGCAGTATTTT. This sequence encodes CASRKSGTDTQYF.